This T cell receptor beta chain derives from a study of technical replicates of blood from several donors. In germline, CDR1 is SGHDT, CDR2 YYEEEE. The CDR3 has 14 amino acids. After removal of 4 bases from V and 8 bases from J, the junction contained 8 bases not matched to a gene. The protocol was immunoSEQ multiplex PCR, while the TCRdb copy is restricted to in-frame clones and leaves out a portion. The repertoire has 70,000 to 85,000 clones, 80% to 95% of them found once; the top ten carry 0.35% to 0.45%. Sequenced: T cells isolated from PBMCs. The rearrangement links TRBV5-6 to TRBJ1-2; the match to TRBD1 covers 10 bases. The sequence came from a human donor in good health. CDR3 residues: CASSPRDRGQGYTF. In DNA form, the CDR3 reads TGTGCCAGCAGCCCCCGGGACAGGGGACAGGGCTACACCTTC.